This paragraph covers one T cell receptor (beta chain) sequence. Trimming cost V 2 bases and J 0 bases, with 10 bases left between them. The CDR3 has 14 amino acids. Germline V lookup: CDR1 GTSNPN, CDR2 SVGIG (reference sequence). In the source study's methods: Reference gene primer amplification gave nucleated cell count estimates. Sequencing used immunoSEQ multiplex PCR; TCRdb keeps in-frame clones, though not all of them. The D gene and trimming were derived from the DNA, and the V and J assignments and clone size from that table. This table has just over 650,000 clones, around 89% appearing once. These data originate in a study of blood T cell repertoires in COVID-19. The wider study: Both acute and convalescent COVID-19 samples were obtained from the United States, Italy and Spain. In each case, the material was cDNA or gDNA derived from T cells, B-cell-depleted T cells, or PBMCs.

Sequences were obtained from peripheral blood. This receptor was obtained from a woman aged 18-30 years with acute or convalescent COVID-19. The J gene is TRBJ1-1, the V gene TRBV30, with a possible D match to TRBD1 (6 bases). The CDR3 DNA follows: TGTGCCTGGAGTCCCGGGACATTGAACACTGAAGCTTTCTTT. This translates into CAWSPGTLNTEAFF.